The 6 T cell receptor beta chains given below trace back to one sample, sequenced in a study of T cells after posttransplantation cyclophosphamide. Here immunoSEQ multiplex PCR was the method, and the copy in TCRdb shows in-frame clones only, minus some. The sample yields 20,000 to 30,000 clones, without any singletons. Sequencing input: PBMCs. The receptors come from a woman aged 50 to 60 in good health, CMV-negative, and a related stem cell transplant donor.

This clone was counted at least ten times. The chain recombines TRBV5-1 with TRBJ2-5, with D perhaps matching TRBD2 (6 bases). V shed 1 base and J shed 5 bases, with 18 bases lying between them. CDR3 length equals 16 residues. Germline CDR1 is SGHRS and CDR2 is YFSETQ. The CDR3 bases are TGCGCCAGCAGCTTGAATACGGGACTTTCGGGTGAGACCCAGTACTTC. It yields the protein CASSLNTGLSGETQYF.

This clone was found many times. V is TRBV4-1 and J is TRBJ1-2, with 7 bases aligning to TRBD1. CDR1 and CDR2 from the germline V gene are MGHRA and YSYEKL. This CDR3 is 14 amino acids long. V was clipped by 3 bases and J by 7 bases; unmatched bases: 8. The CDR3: CASSQGDRVTGYTF. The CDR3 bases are TGCGCCAGCAGCCAGGGAGACAGGGTAACTGGCTACACCTTC.

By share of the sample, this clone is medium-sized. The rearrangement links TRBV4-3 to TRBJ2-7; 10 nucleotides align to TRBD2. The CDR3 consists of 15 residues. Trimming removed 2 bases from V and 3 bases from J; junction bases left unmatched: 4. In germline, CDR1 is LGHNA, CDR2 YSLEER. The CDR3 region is CASSQRLAGDYEQYF. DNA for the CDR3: TGCGCCAGCAGCCAACGTCTAGCGGGGGACTACGAGCAGTACTTC.

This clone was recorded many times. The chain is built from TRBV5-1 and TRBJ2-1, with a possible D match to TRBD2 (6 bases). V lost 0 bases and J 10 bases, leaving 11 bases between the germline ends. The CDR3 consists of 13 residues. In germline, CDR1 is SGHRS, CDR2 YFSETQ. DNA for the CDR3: TGCGCCAGCAGCTTGGTGAGGGCGGGAGAGCAGTTCTTC. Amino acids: CASSLVRAGEQFF.

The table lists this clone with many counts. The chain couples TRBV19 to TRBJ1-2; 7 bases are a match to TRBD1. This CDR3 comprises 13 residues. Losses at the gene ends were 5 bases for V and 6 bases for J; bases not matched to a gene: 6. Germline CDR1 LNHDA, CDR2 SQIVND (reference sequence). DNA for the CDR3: TGTGCCAGTAGTCTGACAGGGTTGCATGGCTACACCTTC. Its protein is CASSLTGLHGYTF.

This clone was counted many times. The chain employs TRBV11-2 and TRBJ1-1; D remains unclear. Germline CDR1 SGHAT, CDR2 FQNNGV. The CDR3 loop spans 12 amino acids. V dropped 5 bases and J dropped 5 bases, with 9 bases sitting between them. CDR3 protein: CASSPVETEAFF. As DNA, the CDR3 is TGTGCCAGCAGCCCCGTAGAAACTGAAGCTTTCTTT.